This passage covers 9 T cell receptor beta chains from one sample sequenced in a study of identical twins. Each CDR3 protein gets one entry after TCRdb re-called the 5' RACE reads with MiXCR. Of a few hundred thousand distinct CDR3 sequences listed, about 8.1% were seen once; the top ten hold around 2.1%. This same sample was also taken into another study, of yellow fever vaccine responses in identical twins.

Sequencing input: memory (CD45RO+) T cells sorted from blood. Every receptor here comes from a woman under 30 in good health.

This clonotype was recorded many times. The chain is built from TRBV12-3 or TRBV12-4 and TRBJ2-1; D may be TRBD1 or TRBD2 (5 bases each). The CDR3 is 16 amino acids. The V gene lost 0 bases and the J gene lost 1 base, with 10 bases spanning the gap. The CDR3 region has the DNA TGTGCCAGCAGTTTAGCGGGATGGGGGTCCTACAATGAGCAGTTCTTC. Translating gives CASSLAGWGSYNEQFF.

J is TRBJ1-5 and V is TRBV12-3 or TRBV12-4; a weak D match, TRBD1 (6 bases). V dropped 7 bases and J dropped 2 bases, with 15 bases sitting between them. The CDR3 is 15 amino acids. In nucleotides, the CDR3 is TGTGCCAGCACCGTACAGGGTTTGGGCAATCAGCCCCAGCATTTT. Translation gives CASTVQGLGNQPQHF.

This clonotype was counted between two and nine times. The chain links TRBV5-1 to TRBJ2-1; TRBD2 matches at 12 bases. Losses at the gene ends were 6 bases for V and 6 bases for J; bases not matched to a gene: 7. This CDR3 is built from 15 residues. Germline V gene sequence: CDR1 SGHRS, CDR2 YFSETQ. This CDR3 reads CASNLAGGPSNEQFF. Here the CDR3 DNA reads TGCGCCAGCAACCTAGCGGGGGGGCCCAGCAATGAGCAGTTCTTC.

The J gene is TRBJ2-2, the V gene TRBV11-2; TRBD2 matches 12 bases. The junction had 2 bases not matched to a gene; V was cut back by 5 bases and J by 4 bases. From germline, CDR1 is SGHAT and CDR2 FQNNGV. The CDR3 has 15 amino acids. The chain's CDR3 is CASSPTSGSTGELFF. The CDR3 DNA follows: TGTGCCAGCAGCCCGACTAGCGGGAGCACCGGGGAGCTGTTTTTT.

This clonotype was found many times. The chain combines TRBV15 with TRBJ2-1; 8 bases align to TRBD2. This CDR3 has 15 amino acids. CDR1 is LNHNV, CDR2 YYDKDF, per germline (reference sequence). After removal of 4 bases from V and 4 bases from J, the junction contained 6 bases not matched to a gene. This CDR3 reads CATSTRAGEYNEQFF. The DNA for the CDR3 is TGTGCCACCAGCACCCGAGCGGGGGAGTACAATGAGCAGTTCTTC.

This clonotype was observed a few times. The rearrangement uses TRBV7-9 and TRBJ2-7; 7 nucleotides match TRBD1. J gave up 0 bases and V 6 bases, and 8 bases lay outside the gene matches. This CDR3 contains 15 residues. Germline CDR1 and CDR2: SEHNR and FQNEAQ (reference sequence). This chain's CDR3 is CASSRGGLSSYEQYF. CDR3 coding DNA: TGTGCCAGCAGTCGAGGGGGCCTGAGCTCCTACGAGCAGTACTTC.

This clonotype was counted many times. V is TRBV20-1 and J is TRBJ2-6; the match to TRBD1 covers 8 bases. The ends lost 3 bases at V and 1 base at J; junction bases unmatched: 5. There are 16 residues in the CDR3. Germline loops: CDR1 DFQATT, CDR2 SNEGSKA (reference sequence). This CDR3 reads CSARRQGISGANVLTF. The CDR3 DNA sequence: TGCAGTGCTAGGAGACAGGGGATTTCTGGGGCCAACGTCCTGACTTTC.

In this sample, this clonotype turned up many times. This chain connects TRBV7-6 to TRBJ2-1; D is uncertain. Germline V lookup: CDR1 SGHVS, CDR2 FNYEAQ. Trimming stripped 1 base from V and 0 bases from J, with 16 bases between. The CDR3 runs to 18 residues. DNA for the CDR3: TGTGCCAGCAGCTTAGGTGGGATAGCAGAGAGCTCCTACAATGAGCAGTTCTTC. This sequence encodes CASSLGGIAESSYNEQFF.

There are a few counts of this clonotype. The chain links TRBV3-1 to TRBJ2-2; 8 nucleotides match TRBD2. This CDR3 has 15 amino acids. V shed 4 bases and J 7 bases; nucleotides not matched to a gene: 8. The germline V gene has CDR1 LGHDT and CDR2 YNNKEL (reference sequence). This chain's CDR3 is CASSPGLGDIGELFF. CDR3 DNA: TGTGCCAGCAGCCCGGGACTAGGGGACATCGGGGAGCTGTTTTTT.